The T cell receptor (beta chain) described here comes from a study of beta chain features in type 1 diabetes. At the level of the study: The study found patients and healthy donors alike in age, gender and cell yields. Study-level findings and limits: It was possible that PCR favored shorter templates, equally so in patients and controls. Shortening that was moderate but significant affected the TCRB CDR3s of Type 1 diabetes patients in all four CD4+ subsets.

Every isolated RNA sample was fully reverse transcribed, so sequencing captured expressed TCRB transcripts. Data came from immunoSEQ multiplex PCR; TCRdb stores just in-frame clones and leaves some out. The repertoire includes about 150,000 clones, around 10% of them detected once, and approximately 2% sits in the top ten. CDR1 SGHTA and CDR2 FQGNSA come from the germline V gene. CDR3 length: 12 amino acids. Each population that was sorted was more than 98% pure. This clone has only a few counts. The antigen is unknown. One end of the junction fails to match germline, which may point to a read error. The sequence derives from a man in his late teens or twenties in good health. The V gene is TRBV7-2, the J gene TRBJ2-7, with 8 bases identical to TRBD1. The sample consisted of central memory CD4+ T cells from blood. The CDR3, as DNA: TGTGCCAGCACCCCTAGGACAGGGCGAATTGTTTTC. Translating it yields CASTPRTGRIVF.